The 11 T cell receptor beta chains below were found in one sample sequenced in a study of CD8 T cells in Susac syndrome. Reverse transcription of roughly 0.45 to 1 ug RNA used random hexamers. TCRdb fed the immunoSEQ multiplex PCR reads into MiXCR, producing one record per CDR3 protein. The profile covers some 77,000 distinct CDR3 sequences, with approximately 94% appearing a single time and roughly 0.5% taken by the ten largest. Sequenced material: CD4+ T cells from PBMCs. These receptors came from a human donor with Susac syndrome.

The chain has TRBV9 and TRBJ2-7; 9 bases line up with TRBD1. This CDR3 contains 15 residues. Unmatched junction bases numbered 6, after V lost 0 bases and J lost 5 bases. The germline gives CDR1 SGDLS, CDR2 YYNGEE. This chain's CDR3 is CASSVAQGALDEQYF. CDR3 in DNA: TGTGCCAGCAGCGTAGCACAGGGGGCTCTGGACGAGCAGTACTTC. The full variable domain, with the rest looked up from reference TRBV9 and TRBJ2-7, is DSGVTQTPKHLITATGQRVTLRCSPRSGDLSVYWYQQSLDQGLQFLIQYYNGEERAKGNILERFSAQQFPDLHSELNLSSLELGDSALYFCASSVAQGALDEQYFGPGTRLTVT.

This clonotype was seen only a few times. The chain links TRBV7-2 to TRBJ2-5; 11 positions agree with TRBD2. Trimming removed 5 bases from V and 4 bases from J; junction bases left unmatched: 9. The CDR3 is 16 amino acids. Germline V gene lookup returns CDR1 SGHTA and CDR2 FQGNSA. CDR3 DNA sequence: TGTGCCAGCAGCCCCGAGAGACTAGCGGGACGAGAGACCCAGTACTTC. This codes for CASSPERLAGRETQYF.

V gene TRBV19 combines with J gene TRBJ2-1; 9 bases agree with TRBD2. The CDR3 has 16 residues. The germline V gene has CDR1 LNHDA and CDR2 SQIVND (reference sequence). V was clipped by 6 bases and J by 0 bases; unmatched bases: 6. The CDR3 protein is CASSLAGIRSYNEQFF. The CDR3 nucleotides read TGTGCCAGTAGCCTAGCGGGGATACGCTCCTACAATGAGCAGTTCTTC.

The J gene is TRBJ2-2, the V gene TRBV11-1; 10 bases match TRBD1. CDR1 is SGHAT, CDR2 FQDESV, per germline (reference sequence). The CDR3 loop spans 20 amino acids. The trim removed 5 bases at V and 3 bases at J, leaving 18 bases unmatched. The CDR3 sequence: CASSPTPGQGPRSDTGELFF. CDR3 nucleotide sequence: TGTGCCAGCAGCCCAACTCCGGGACAGGGGCCCCGTAGCGACACCGGGGAGCTGTTTTTT.

The V call is TRBV2, the J call TRBJ2-1, with D tentatively TRBD1 (5 bases). CDR1 and CDR2 from the germline V gene are SNHLY and FYNNEI. CDR3 length equals 17 residues. Trimming removed 6 bases from V and 2 bases from J, with 20 bases in between. In DNA form, the CDR3 reads TGTGCCAGCAGGACGGATAAGGGGCCGAGAACCTACAATGAGCAGTTCTTC. It codes for CASRTDKGPRTYNEQFF.

The CDR3 region has the DNA TGTGCCAGCTCCGACCAGTGGGGGGACGAGCAGTACTTC. It is translated as CASSDQWGDEQYF. The rearrangement uses TRBV18 and TRBJ2-7; D is perhaps TRBD2 (6 bases). In germline, CDR1 is KGHSH, CDR2 LQKENI. Deletions cut 6 bases from V and 5 bases from J, with 14 bases between. This CDR3 has 13 residues.

The rearrangement uses TRBV5-1 and TRBJ2-2; D is uncertain. Per the germline V gene, CDR1 is SGHRS and CDR2 is YFSETQ. The CDR3 has 11 residues. Trimming took 4 bases from V and 7 from J, leaving 5 bases between them. In nucleotides, the CDR3 is TGCGCCAGCAGCCGGTTCGGGGAGCTGTTTTTT. Translating gives CASSRFGELFF.

The rearrangement joins TRBV29-1 to TRBJ1-1; 7 bases are a match to TRBD1. Unmatched junction bases numbered 12, after V lost 3 bases and J lost 5 bases. CDR1 and CDR2 (germline): SQVTM, ANQGSEA. The CDR3 contains 15 residues. CDR3 nucleotides: TGCAGCGTTGAGTTGCAGGGGGGGTCGAGGACTGAAGCTTTCTTT. It encodes CSVELQGGSRTEAFF.

This clonotype occurred once. The V and J genes are TRBV25-1 and TRBJ2-7; possibly TRBD1 or TRBD2 for D (6 bases each). Between the trimmed V and J ends, which lost 10 bases and 3 bases, there was a span of 16 bases. CDR1 MGHDK and CDR2 SYGVNS come from the germline V gene. The CDR3 contains 13 residues. The CDR3 DNA is TGTGCCACGTCAGAGGGGGGCTACTACGAGCAGTACTTC. Encoded protein: CATSEGGYYEQYF.

V usage is TRBV28 and J usage is TRBJ2-2; TRBD1 aligns across 7 bases. The junction had 5 bases not matched to a gene; V was cut back by 6 bases and J by 4 bases. Germline V gene data show CDR1 as MDHEN and CDR2 as SYDVKM. CDR3 length: 14 amino acids. The CDR3 spells CASSLGQLTGELFF. CDR3 bases: TGTGCCAGCAGCTTGGGACAGCTCACCGGGGAGCTGTTTTTT.

CDR3 protein: CASSRPGTIYEQYF. CDR3 bases: TGTGCCAGCAGTCGCCCCGGGACTATCTACGAGCAGTACTTC. The chain has TRBV28 and TRBJ2-7, with 7 bases identical to TRBD2. With 5 bases clipped from V and 3 bases from J, the junction kept 7 bases outside the gene matches. The CDR3 is 14 amino acids. CDR1 is MDHEN and CDR2 is SYDVKM in the germline V gene.